Listed below are T cell receptor beta chains from one sample, sequenced in a study of blood T cell repertoires in COVID-19. The data were produced by immunoSEQ multiplex PCR, yet TCRdb's version contains in-frame clones alone and is incomplete. The sample has 250,000 to 300,000 clones, approximately 84% seen once; the top ten hold under 7%. Sequencing input: PBMCs or T cells enriched from blood (not recorded which). These receptors were obtained from a woman aged 50 to 60 who had been exposed to COVID-19. Each CDR3 is given with its conserved first and last residue. Fields, in order: J gene, V gene, clone size, D gene, CDR3 DNA, CDR3 protein. The D gene is left open where the match is weak. Clone size is not always given. Where it is, it says once, few, many or a class for expanded clones.

TRBJ2-2,TRBV6-4,NA,TRBD1,TGTGCCAGCAGTGCTTACCGGGACAGGGTGGAGGTCGGCGGGGAGCTGTTTTTT,CASSAYRDRVEVGGELFF
TRBJ2-5,TRBV6-1,NA,NA,TGTGCCAGCAGTGACCGCGAGGAGGCCCCCCAGTACTTC,CASSDREEAPQYF
TRBJ1-6,TRBV10-3,NA,NA,TGTGCCATCAGTGAAGGGAGGGGGAATTCACCCCTCCACTTT,CAISEGRGNSPLHF
TRBJ1-2,TRBV5-1,NA,NA,TGCGCCAGCAGCTGGCGGGGGGTTGGAGGCTACACCTTC,CASSWRGVGGYTF
TRBJ2-1,TRBV11-2,few,TRBD1,TGTGCCAGCAGCGCGCGGCGGGACAGGGTCTTCAATGAGCAGTTCTTC,CASSARRDRVFNEQFF
TRBJ2-3,TRBV11-3,NA,NA,TGTGCCAGCAGCTTGGGGCTTCGCACAGATACGCAGTATTTT,CASSLGLRTDTQYF
TRBJ2-1,TRBV7-2,NA,TRBD2,TGTGCCAGCAGCTTCTTACGCGGGACTAGCGGGATCTACAATGAGCAGTTCTTC,CASSFLRGTSGIYNEQFF
TRBJ1-1,TRBV18,once,TRBD1,TGTGCCAGCTCACAAAACAGGGGTATGATTACTGAAGCTTTCTTT,CASSQNRGMITEAFF
TRBJ2-7,TRBV9,few,TRBD1,TGTGCCAGCAGCGAAGGGACAGGGGCCTACGAGCAGTACTTC,CASSEGTGAYEQYF
TRBJ2-4,TRBV11-2,NA,NA,TGTGCCACCCTAGAGGAAAACATTCAGTACTTC,CATLEENIQYF
TRBJ1-1,TRBV14,NA,NA,TGTGCCAGCAGCCGAGTGCAGGGGATCGACACTGAAGCTTTCTTT,CASSRVQGIDTEAFF
TRBJ1-6,TRBV5-5,NA,TRBD1,TGTGCCAGCAGCTTGGGACAGGGTAATAATTCACCCCTCCACTTT,CASSLGQGNNSPLHF
TRBJ1-5,TRBV15,NA,TRBD1,TGTGCCACCAGCCGGGACAGGAGTGTGAGAAGCAATCAGCCCCAGCATTTT,CATSRDRSVRSNQPQHF
TRBJ1-1,TRBV12-3/TRBV12-4,NA,NA,TGTGCCAGCAGTTTTGGGAGCAACACTGAAGCTTTCTTT,CASSFGSNTEAFF
TRBJ1-5,TRBV10-3,NA,TRBD1,TGTGCCATCAGTGAGAACAGGGGTACAGCGAGCAATCAGCCCCAGCATTTT,CAISENRGTASNQPQHF
TRBJ1-5,TRBV7-8,NA,NA,TGTGCCAGCAGCCTACTCATTAGCAATCAGCCCCAGCATTTT,CASSLLISNQPQHF
TRBJ1-2,TRBV29-1,few,TRBD1,TGCAGCGGGGGACAGGGCCCTAACTATGGCTACACCTTC,CSGGQGPNYGYTF
TRBJ2-2,TRBV7-8,NA,TRBD2,TGTGCCAGCAGCTTGTTAGCGGGGGGGCCGGGGGAGCTGTTTTTT,CASSLLAGGPGELFF
TRBJ2-5,TRBV7-9,NA,NA,TGTGCCAGCAGCCAACTGACAGGTCAAGAGACCCAGTACTTC,CASSQLTGQETQYF
TRBJ1-1,TRBV4-1,NA,TRBD1,TGCGCCAGCAGCCAAGCCGGACAGGGGGCTGAAGCTTTCTTT,CASSQAGQGAEAFF
TRBJ2-3,TRBV18,NA,NA,TGTGCCAGCTCACCTCTAGCGAGCGGCCCCACAGATACGCAGTATTTT,CASSPLASGPTDTQYF
TRBJ1-2,TRBV3-1/TRBV3-2,NA,NA,TGTGCCAGCAGCCAAGATAACGCAAGAGGTGGCTACACCTTC,CASSQDNARGGYTF
TRBJ2-5,TRBV27,NA,TRBD1,TGTGCCAGCAGTAGCGACAGGGGGTACGAGACCCAGTACTTC,CASSSDRGYETQYF
TRBJ1-2,TRBV6-5,NA,NA,TGTGCAGTGGGAGGGACCTATGGCTACACCTTC,CAVGGTYGYTF
TRBJ2-2,TRBV19,NA,TRBD1,TGTGCCAGTAGTATTTTAGGGGGCAGTAACACCGGGGAGCTGTTTTTT,CASSILGGSNTGELFF
TRBJ2-5,TRBV19,NA,TRBD2,TGTGCCAGTAGTATTTGGGGGGGAGAGACCCAGTACTTC,CASSIWGGETQYF
TRBJ1-1,TRBV30,NA,NA,TGTGCCTGGAGACGTGGGGAGACTGAAGCTTTCTTT,CAWRRGETEAFF
TRBJ1-1,TRBV9,NA,NA,TGTGCCAGCAGCGTTTCTACAGGTCTGAACACTGAAGCTTTCTTT,CASSVSTGLNTEAFF
TRBJ2-7,TRBV27,NA,TRBD2,TGTGCCAGCAGTGAAAGACTAGCGGGGGGCCACGGCGAGCAGTACTTC,CASSERLAGGHGEQYF
TRBJ1-2,TRBV2,NA,TRBD1,TGTGCCAGCGCCGAGCGACGACAGGGATGGTATGGCTACACCTTC,CASAERRQGWYGYTF
TRBJ1-5,TRBV19,NA,NA,TGTGCCAGTAGTATCGTCCAGAATAATCAGCCCCAGCATTTT,CASSIVQNNQPQHF
TRBJ1-6,TRBV4-3,NA,TRBD1,TGCGCCAGCAGCCAAGCCACAGGGGAAGTCAATTCACCCCTCCACTTT,CASSQATGEVNSPLHF
TRBJ1-1,TRBV5-6,NA,TRBD1,TGTGCCAGCATCCTATCACCGACAGGGGGCACTGAAGCTTTCTTT,CASILSPTGGTEAFF
TRBJ1-2,TRBV18,once,TRBD1,TGTGCCAGCTCACCCGAAACAGGGGATGTCGGTGGCTACACCTTC,CASSPETGDVGGYTF
TRBJ1-4,TRBV12-3/TRBV12-4,NA,NA,TGTGCCAGCAGGGTCGGGGATGAAAAACTGTTTTTT,CASRVGDEKLFF
TRBJ2-3,TRBV5-4,NA,NA,TGTGCCAGCAGCCTCTCTGGGGGGGGCGGAGATACGCAGTATTTT,CASSLSGGGGDTQYF
TRBJ1-2,TRBV19,few,TRBD1,TGTGCCAGTACCCCCCGGGACAGCCATGGCTACACCTTC,CASTPRDSHGYTF
TRBJ2-7,TRBV4-3,NA,TRBD1,TGCGCCAGCAGCCAAGCGGACAGGGGAGGCTACGAGCAGTACTTC,CASSQADRGGYEQYF
TRBJ1-1,TRBV7-2,NA,TRBD1,TGTGCCAGCAGCTTAGGAGGGGGCAACACTGAAGCTTTCTTT,CASSLGGGNTEAFF
TRBJ2-5,TRBV27,NA,TRBD2,TGTGCCAGCAGTTATCTAGCGGGGGGGGAGACCCAGTACTTC,CASSYLAGGETQYF